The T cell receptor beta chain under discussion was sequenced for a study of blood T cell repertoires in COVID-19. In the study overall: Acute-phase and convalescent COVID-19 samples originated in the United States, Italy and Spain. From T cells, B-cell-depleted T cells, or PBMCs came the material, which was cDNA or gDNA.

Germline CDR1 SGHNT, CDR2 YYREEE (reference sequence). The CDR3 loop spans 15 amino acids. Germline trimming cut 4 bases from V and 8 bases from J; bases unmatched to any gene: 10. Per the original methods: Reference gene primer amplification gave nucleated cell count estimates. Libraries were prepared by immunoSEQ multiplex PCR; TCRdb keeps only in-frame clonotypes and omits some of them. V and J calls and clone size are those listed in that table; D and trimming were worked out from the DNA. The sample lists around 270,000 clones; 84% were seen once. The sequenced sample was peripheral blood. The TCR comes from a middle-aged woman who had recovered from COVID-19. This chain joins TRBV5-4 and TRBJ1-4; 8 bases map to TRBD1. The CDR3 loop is CASSSQQGGSEKLFF. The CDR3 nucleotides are TGTGCCAGCAGCAGCCAACAGGGGGGTTCGGAAAAACTGTTTTTT. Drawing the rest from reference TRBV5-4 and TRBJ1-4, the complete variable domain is ETGVTQSPTHLIKTRGQQVTLRCSSQSGHNTVSWYQQALGQGPQFIFQYYREEENGRGNFPPRFSGLQFPNYSSELNVNALELDDSALYLCASSSQQGGSEKLFFGSGTQLSVL.